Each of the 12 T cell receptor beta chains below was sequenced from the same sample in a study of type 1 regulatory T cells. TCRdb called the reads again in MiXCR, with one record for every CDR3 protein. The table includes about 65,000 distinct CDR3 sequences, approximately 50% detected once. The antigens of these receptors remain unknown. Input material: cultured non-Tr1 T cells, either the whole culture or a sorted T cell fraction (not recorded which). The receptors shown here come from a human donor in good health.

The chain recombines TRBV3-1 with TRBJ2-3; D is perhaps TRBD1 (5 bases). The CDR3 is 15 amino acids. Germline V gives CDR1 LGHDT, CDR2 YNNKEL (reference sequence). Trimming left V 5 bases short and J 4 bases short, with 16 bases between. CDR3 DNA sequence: TGTGCCAGCAGCTCGGACAAGTACCTGGCAGATACGCAGTATTTT. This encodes CASSSDKYLADTQYF.

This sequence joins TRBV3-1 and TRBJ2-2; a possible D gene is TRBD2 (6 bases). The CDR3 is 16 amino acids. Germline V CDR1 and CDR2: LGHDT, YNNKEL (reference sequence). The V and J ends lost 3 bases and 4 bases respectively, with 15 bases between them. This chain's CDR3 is CASSQSWGERTGELFF. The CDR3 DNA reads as TGTGCCAGCAGCCAGAGTTGGGGGGAGCGCACCGGGGAGCTGTTTTTT.

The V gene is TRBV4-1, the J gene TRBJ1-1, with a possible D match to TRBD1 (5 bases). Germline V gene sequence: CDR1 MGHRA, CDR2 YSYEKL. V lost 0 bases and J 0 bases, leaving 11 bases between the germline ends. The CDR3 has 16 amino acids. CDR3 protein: CASSQEKEGLNTEAFF. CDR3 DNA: TGCGCCAGCAGCCAAGAGAAGGAGGGGCTGAACACTGAAGCTTTCTTT.

The chain's CDR3 is CASSLGTTAAYEQYF. In DNA, the CDR3 is TGCGCCAGCAGCTTGGGGACAACCGCCGCCTACGAGCAGTACTTC. This chain connects TRBV5-1 to TRBJ2-7, with a possible D match to TRBD1 (5 bases). This CDR3 is 15 amino acids long. Germline CDR1 reads SGHRS; CDR2 reads YFSETQ. Trimming left V 0 bases short and J 2 bases short, with 12 bases between.

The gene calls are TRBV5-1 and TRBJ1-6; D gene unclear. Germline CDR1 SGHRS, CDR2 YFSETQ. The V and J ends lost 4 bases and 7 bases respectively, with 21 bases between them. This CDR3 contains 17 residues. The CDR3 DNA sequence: TGCGCCAGCAGCGTAGGCCCCGCAGGACCGAAGAATTCACCCCTCCACTTT. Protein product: CASSVGPAGPKNSPLHF.

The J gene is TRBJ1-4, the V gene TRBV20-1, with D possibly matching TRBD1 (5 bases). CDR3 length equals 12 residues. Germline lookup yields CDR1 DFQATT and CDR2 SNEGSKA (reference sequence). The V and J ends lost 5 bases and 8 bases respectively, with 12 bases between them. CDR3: CSASGDDEKLFF. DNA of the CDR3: TGCAGTGCTTCGGGGGACGACGAAAAACTGTTTTTT.

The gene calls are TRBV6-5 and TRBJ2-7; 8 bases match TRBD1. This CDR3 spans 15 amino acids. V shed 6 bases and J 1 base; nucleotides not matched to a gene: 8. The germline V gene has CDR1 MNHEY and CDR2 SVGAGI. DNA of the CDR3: TGTGCCAGCAGCCCCCGGGACAGGTTATCCTACGAGCAGTACTTC. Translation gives CASSPRDRLSYEQYF.

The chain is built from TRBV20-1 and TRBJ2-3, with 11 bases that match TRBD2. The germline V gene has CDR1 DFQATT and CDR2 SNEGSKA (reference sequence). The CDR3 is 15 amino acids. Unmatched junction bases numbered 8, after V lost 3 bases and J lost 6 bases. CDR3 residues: CSARLAGGLKDTQYF. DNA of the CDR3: TGCAGTGCTAGGTTAGCGGGGGGGCTAAAGGATACGCAGTATTTT.

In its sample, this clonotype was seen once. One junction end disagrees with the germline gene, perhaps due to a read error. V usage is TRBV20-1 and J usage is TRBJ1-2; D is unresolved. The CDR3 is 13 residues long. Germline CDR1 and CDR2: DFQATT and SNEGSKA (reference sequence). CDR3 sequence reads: CSALRVTNSGYTF. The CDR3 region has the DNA TGCAGTGCTCTCCGGGTAACCAACTCTGGCTACACCTTC.

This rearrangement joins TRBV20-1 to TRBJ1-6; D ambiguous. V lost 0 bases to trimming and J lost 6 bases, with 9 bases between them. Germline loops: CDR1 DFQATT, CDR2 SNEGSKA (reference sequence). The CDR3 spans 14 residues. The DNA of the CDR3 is TGCAGTGCTAGAGAAGGACGGATTAATTCACCCCTCCACTTT. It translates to CSAREGRINSPLHF.

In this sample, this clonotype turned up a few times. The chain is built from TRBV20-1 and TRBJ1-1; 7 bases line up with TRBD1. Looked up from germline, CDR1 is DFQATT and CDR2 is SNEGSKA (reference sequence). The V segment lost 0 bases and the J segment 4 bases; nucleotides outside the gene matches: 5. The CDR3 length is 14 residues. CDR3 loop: CSARDLTGATEAFF. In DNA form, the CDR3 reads TGCAGTGCTAGAGATCTTACAGGGGCCACTGAAGCTTTCTTT.

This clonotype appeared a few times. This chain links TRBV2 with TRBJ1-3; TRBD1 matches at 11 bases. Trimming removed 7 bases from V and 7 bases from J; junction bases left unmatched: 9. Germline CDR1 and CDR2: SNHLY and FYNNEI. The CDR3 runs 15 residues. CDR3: CASTQADRGPNTIYF. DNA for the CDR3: TGTGCCAGCACGCAAGCGGACAGGGGGCCTAACACCATATATTTT.